The 19 T cell receptor beta chains listed next were all sequenced from one sample in a study of vaccination effects on CD4 cells after COVID-19. CD4+ T cells were isolated after 10 days of culture. Sequencing was performed with immunoSEQ multiplex PCR; in TCRdb, only in-frame clones are kept and a portion is missing. The sample lists about 51,000 clones; around 70% were seen once. These TCRs' antigens remain unknown. The sample here was CD4+ T cells from PBMCs cultured without peptide, taken before COVID-19 vaccination. The source of these receptors is a human donor who had a prior SARS-CoV-2 infection.

This clone was recorded once. The gene calls are TRBV6-5 and TRBJ2-1, with 11 bases aligning to TRBD2. CDR1 is MNHEY, CDR2 SVGAGI, per germline. The V and J ends lost 7 bases and 8 bases, in that order; junction bases with no gene match: 10. The CDR3 totals 15 residues. CDR3 loop: CASTLAGGQVYEQFF. CDR3 DNA: TGTGCCAGCACCCTAGCGGGAGGACAAGTCTATGAGCAGTTCTTC.

This chain joins TRBV11-1 and TRBJ2-7; 7 nucleotides agree with TRBD1. CDR1 is SGHAT and CDR2 is FQDESV in the germline V gene (reference sequence). The V segment lost 0 bases and the J segment 6 bases; nucleotides outside the gene matches: 5. CDR3 length equals 14 residues. CDR3 DNA: TGTGCCAGCAGCTTAGCGGGACAGTGGGTCGAGCAGTACTTC. Its translation is CASSLAGQWVEQYF.

The chain has TRBV14 and TRBJ2-3, with 10 bases that match TRBD2. Germline assignment: CDR1 SGHDN and CDR2 FVKESK. V shed 0 bases and J 4 bases; nucleotides not matched to a gene: 7. This CDR3 comprises 17 residues. The CDR3 sequence: CASSQDWASGSPDTQYF. For the CDR3, the DNA is TGTGCCAGCAGCCAAGATTGGGCTAGCGGGAGCCCAGATACGCAGTATTTT.

The chain uses TRBV18 and TRBJ2-5, with D possibly TRBD1 on 5 matching bases. There are 15 residues in the CDR3. The germline V gene has CDR1 KGHSH and CDR2 LQKENI. Trimming shortened V by 0 bases and J by 2 bases, and 10 bases separated the two germline ends. The CDR3 nucleotides read TGTGCCAGCTCACCACCTAATCAGGGTCAAGAGACCCAGTACTTC. Translating it yields CASSPPNQGQETQYF. The entire variable domain, with the rest obtained from reference TRBV18 and TRBJ2-5, is as follows: NAGVMQNPRHLVRRRGQEARLRCSPMKGHSHVYWYRQLPEEGLKFMVYLQKENIIDESGMPKERFSAEFPKEGPSILRIQQVVRGDSAAYFCASSPPNQGQETQYFGPGTRLLVL.

The chain uses TRBV14 and TRBJ2-5; 13 bases agree with TRBD2. Per germline, CDR1 SGHDN and CDR2 FVKESK. The length of the CDR3 is 15 residues. V was pared by 4 bases and J by 5 bases, with 4 bases of the junction left unmatched. The CDR3 nucleotides read TGTGCCAGCAGCCGGACTAGCGGGGGCGTTGAGACCCAGTACTTC. This encodes CASSRTSGGVETQYF.

This chain links TRBV5-1 with TRBJ2-3, with D uncertain. The V end was cut by 9 bases, the J end by 3 bases, with 14 bases between. Germline V gene data show CDR1 as SGHRS and CDR2 as YFSETQ. The CDR3 loop spans 13 amino acids. CDR3 loop: CATSPSLTDTQYF. CDR3 bases: TGCGCCACTTCCCCTAGTCTGACAGATACGCAGTATTTT. The full variable domain, rest sourced from reference TRBV5-1 and TRBJ2-3, is KAGVTQTPRYLIKTRGQQVTLSCSPISGHRSVSWYQQTPGQGLQFLFEYFSETQRNKGNFPGRFSGRQFSNSRSEMNVSTLELGDSALYLCATSPSLTDTQYFGPGTRLTVL.

CDR3 loop: CASSLGPGVGLRGVYGYTF. CDR3 nucleotide sequence: TGTGCCAGCAGCTTGGGTCCGGGGGTCGGCCTCAGGGGGGTCTATGGCTACACCTTC. The chain links TRBV5-6 to TRBJ1-2; TRBD1 agrees at 7 bases. From germline, CDR1 is SGHDT and CDR2 YYEEEE. Trimming removed 0 bases from V and 4 bases from J; junction bases left unmatched: 18. This CDR3 is built from 19 residues.

This clone was detected a few times. V gene TRBV4-2 combines with J gene TRBJ2-7; 7 bases agree with TRBD1. V gave up 1 base and J gave up 5 bases; unmatched junction bases: 5. Germline V CDR1 and CDR2: LGHNA, YNFKEQ. The CDR3 extends over 14 amino acids. In nucleotides, the CDR3 is TGTGCCAGCAGCCAAGTGGAGACAGGGCACGAGCAGTACTTC. It specifies CASSQVETGHEQYF.

The chain has TRBV2 and TRBJ2-4; TRBD1 agrees at 9 bases. J was trimmed by 6 bases and V by 7 bases; bases with no gene match: 4. The CDR3 is 13 residues long. Germline V gene lookup returns CDR1 SNHLY and CDR2 FYNNEI. CDR3 nucleotides: TGTGCCAGCAACATGGACAGGGGAAACATTCAGTACTTC. It translates to CASNMDRGNIQYF.

The V call is TRBV30, the J call TRBJ1-4, with D hard to call. Per the germline V gene, CDR1 is GTSNPN and CDR2 is SVGIG (reference sequence). The ends were cut back, 1 base at V and 0 bases at J, with 12 bases in the middle. CDR3 size: 16 residues. The CDR3 nucleotides are TGTGCCTGGAGTGGTATGGCGTCAGCAACTAATGAAAAACTGTTTTTT. Protein: CAWSGMASATNEKLFF.

A remark on this clone: The same CDR3 arises from other DNA sequences in this sample as well. The chain employs TRBV7-2 and TRBJ2-3; no definite D call. With 3 bases removed from V and 3 bases from J, the gap between germline ends came to 1 base. From germline, CDR1 is SGHTA and CDR2 FQGNSA. The CDR3 is 11 residues long. CDR3 loop: CASSLTDTQYF. As DNA, the CDR3 is TGTGCCAGCAGCTTGACAGATACGCAGTATTTT.

This chain joins TRBV24-1 and TRBJ1-5; D is uncertain. Germline V gives CDR1 KGHDR, CDR2 SFDVKD. V gave up 4 bases and J gave up 2 bases, with 8 bases separating them. The CDR3 consists of 14 residues. The CDR3 DNA is TGTGCCACCAGTGAATCCAGCCGCAATCAGCCCCAGCATTTT. This translates into CATSESSRNQPQHF.

V is TRBV2 and J is TRBJ1-2, with 7 bases matching TRBD1. Germline V lookup: CDR1 SNHLY, CDR2 FYNNEI. The CDR3 is 14 amino acids. V shed 6 bases, J shed 4 bases, and the junction held 8 bases outside the gene matches. This CDR3 is CASSLRDRVYGYTF. The DNA for the CDR3 is TGTGCCAGCAGCCTCCGGGACAGAGTCTATGGCTACACCTTC.

V and J are TRBV7-3 and TRBJ1-1, with no clear D. The CDR3 has 13 residues. Germline lookup yields CDR1 SGHTA and CDR2 FQGTGA. The V and J ends lost 1 base and 7 bases respectively, with 10 bases between them. The CDR3 DNA is TGTGCCAGCAGCTTAAGTACGTTGAATGAAGCTTTCTTT. Protein sequence: CASSLSTLNEAFF.

This chain connects TRBV7-6 to TRBJ2-3; 7 nucleotides match TRBD1. The V gene end was trimmed by 2 bases and the J gene end by 0 bases; junction bases not matched to a gene: 17. The V gene's germline CDR1 is SGHVS and CDR2 FNYEAQ. The CDR3 loop spans 20 amino acids. In nucleotides, the CDR3 is TGTGCCAGCAGCTTAACACCGGGACAGAGCTATTCCTTTAGCACAGATACGCAGTATTTT. This encodes CASSLTPGQSYSFSTDTQYF.

The gene calls are TRBV7-9 and TRBJ2-7; TRBD2 aligns across 10 bases. Per germline, CDR1 SEHNR and CDR2 FQNEAQ (reference sequence). The CDR3 has 17 residues. Trimming removed 2 bases from V and 0 bases from J; junction bases left unmatched: 7. CDR3 sequence reads: CASSLRDGLADSYEQYF. The CDR3 DNA sequence: TGTGCCAGCAGCTTACGGGACGGACTAGCGGACTCCTACGAGCAGTACTTC. Looking up the rest from reference TRBV7-9 and TRBJ2-7 gives the full variable domain: DTGVSQNPRHKITKRGQNVTFRCDPISEHNRLYWYRQTLGQGPEFLTYFQNEAQLEKSRLLSDRFSAERPKGSFSTLEIQRTEQGDSAMYLCASSLRDGLADSYEQYFGPGTRLTVT.

The chain couples TRBV3-1 (or the pseudogene TRBV3-2) to TRBJ2-1; D remains unclear. CDR1 LGHDT and CDR2 YNNKEL come from the germline V gene (reference sequence). This CDR3 has 15 residues. Trimming left V 2 bases short and J 5 bases short, with 13 bases between. Here the CDR3 reads CASSQRSGSDNEQFF. Written as DNA, the CDR3 is TGTGCCAGCAGCCAAAGGTCAGGCAGCGACAATGAGCAGTTCTTC.

In this sample, this clone turned up once. The chain joins TRBV27 to TRBJ1-1; 7 bases fit TRBD1. The CDR3 extends over 16 amino acids. V lost 2 bases, J lost 4 bases, and 10 bases stayed unmatched. The germline CDR1 and CDR2 sequences are MNHEY and SMNVEV (reference sequence). The chain's CDR3 is CASSLRPGGWITEAFF. CDR3 in DNA: TGTGCCAGCAGTTTAAGGCCAGGGGGTTGGATCACTGAAGCTTTCTTT.

This chain joins TRBV4-3 and TRBJ2-3, with D perhaps TRBD1 (6 bases). Germline V lookup: CDR1 LGHNA, CDR2 YSLEER. Deletions cut 0 bases from V and 5 bases from J, with 15 bases between. CDR3 length equals 16 residues. CDR3 DNA sequence: TGCGCCAGCAGCCAAGACCGGTGGGGGCTAGGAGATACGCAGTATTTT. Its protein product is CASSQDRWGLGDTQYF.